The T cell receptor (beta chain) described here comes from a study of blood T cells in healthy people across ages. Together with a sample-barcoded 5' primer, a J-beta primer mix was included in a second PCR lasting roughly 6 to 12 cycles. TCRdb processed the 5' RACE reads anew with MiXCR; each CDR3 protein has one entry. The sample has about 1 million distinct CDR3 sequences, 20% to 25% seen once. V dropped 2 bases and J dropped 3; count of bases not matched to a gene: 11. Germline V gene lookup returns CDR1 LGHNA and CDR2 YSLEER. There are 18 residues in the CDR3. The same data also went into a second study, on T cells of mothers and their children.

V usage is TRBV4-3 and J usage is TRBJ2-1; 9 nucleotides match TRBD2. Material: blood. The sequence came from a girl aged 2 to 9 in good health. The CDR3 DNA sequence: TGCGCCAGCAGCCAAATCCCTCCTGGAGCGGGGGGCTACAATGAGCAGTTCTTC. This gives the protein CASSQIPPGAGGYNEQFF.